Here is one T cell receptor beta chain with its context. The antigen is undetermined. The data derive from a study of identifying expanded T cells in peripheral blood. No infections or other immune events were documented during collection. V shed 10 bases, J shed 7 bases, and the junction held 10 bases outside the gene matches. The germline V gene encodes CDR1 MNHEY and CDR2 SVGAGI. The CDR3 has 13 residues. Study conclusions and caveats: Clone count variance between roughly two-week samples rose with total template count. Differentially abundant clones: around 1.2 between replicates, about 17 at roughly 15 days, less than 20 at four.

Produced via immunoSEQ multiplex PCR; TCRdb's table is partial and in-frame only. The table records around 100,000 clones, 80% to 90% of them present only once. The clonotype comes from a person aged 18 to 70 in good health. The gene calls are TRBV6-5 and TRBJ2-1, with 7 bases aligning to TRBD2. Material: blood. The CDR3 DNA follows: TGTGCCACCAATAGCGGGTCAAAGAATGAGCAGTTCTTC. Protein: CATNSGSKNEQFF.